The 21 T cell receptor beta chains below come from one sample, sequenced in a study of sequential checkpoint blockade in melanoma. Treatment defined: randomized to nivolumab then ipilimumab (arm A) or the reverse (arm B). TCRdb keeps only in-frame clones here, not all; method: immunoSEQ multiplex PCR. The table has around 8,800 clones, around 24% seen once. The sample here was tumor tissue (inferred from file names), taken from a patient given nivolumab and ipilimumab in sequence. These receptors were obtained from a human donor with melanoma.

V gene TRBV14 combines with J gene TRBJ1-2; D not certain. Germline CDR1 is SGHDN and CDR2 is FVKESK. The CDR3 covers 11 residues. Trimming shortened V by 1 base and J by 8 bases, and 5 bases separated the two germline ends. In DNA form, the CDR3 reads TGTGCCAGCAGCCAAGGGATCGGCTACACCTTC. Translating it yields CASSQGIGYTF. The full variable domain, its missing parts supplied by reference TRBV14 and TRBJ1-2, is EAGVTQFPSHSVIEKGQTVTLRCDPISGHDNLYWYRRVMGKEIKFLLHFVKESKQDESGMPNNRFLAERTGGTYSTLKVQPAELEDSGVYFCASSQGIGYTFGSGTRLTVV.

This chain uses TRBV11-3 with TRBJ2-5; D gene unclear. CDR3 length: 14 amino acids. Looked up from germline, CDR1 is SGHNT and CDR2 is YENEEA. Trimming shortened V by 6 bases and J by 4 bases, and 15 bases separated the two germline ends. CDR3 loop: CASRLSPGRETQYF. Written as DNA, the CDR3 is TGTGCCAGCAGGCTTAGTCCGGGCCGAGAGACCCAGTACTTC.

In its sample, this clone is medium-sized. This sequence joins TRBV6-8 and TRBJ1-1; D ambiguous. Germline V gene sequence: CDR1 MNHGY, CDR2 SAAAGT. V dropped 6 bases and J dropped 0 bases, with 14 bases sitting between them. The CDR3 has 15 residues. The CDR3 coding sequence is TGTGCCAGCAGGAGAGCCCTCCAGCTGAACACTGAAGCTTTCTTT. It translates to CASRRALQLNTEAFF.

In its sample, this clone is large (0.1 to 1%). The CDR3 coding sequence is TGTGCCAGCAGCTTAGACCCCTACCTAGCGGGAGCGTCCTACGAGCAGTACTTC. Translating gives CASSLDPYLAGASYEQYF. The chain has TRBV11-3 and TRBJ2-7, with 10 bases aligning to TRBD2. This CDR3 is 18 amino acids long. CDR1 and CDR2 from the germline V gene are SGHNT and YENEEA. V trimming: 0 bases; J trimming: 1 base; junction bases outside the gene matches: 9.

This clone was seen only once. The rearrangement links TRBV18 to TRBJ1-2, with 8 bases aligning to TRBD1. Per germline, CDR1 KGHSH and CDR2 LQKENI. After removal of 4 bases from V and 5 bases from J, the junction contained 9 bases not matched to a gene. This CDR3 comprises 15 residues. CDR3 loop: CASSLRQGTEYGYTF. The CDR3, as DNA: TGTGCCAGCTCACTAAGACAGGGGACGGAATATGGCTACACCTTC.

This clone showed up just a few times. V gene TRBV6-7 combines with J gene TRBJ2-5; 8 bases line up with TRBD1. TRBV6-7 qualifies as an ORF whose function is uncertain. V dropped 6 bases and J dropped 5; count of bases not matched to a gene: 11. The CDR3 is 15 residues long. DNA of the CDR3: TGTGCCAGCAGCCAAACTTGGACAGGGATTGAGACCCAGTACTTC. Protein sequence: CASSQTWTGIETQYF.

Ten or more counts support this clone. The gene calls are TRBV11-3 and TRBJ1-2; D might be TRBD1 (6 bases). The V gene's germline CDR1 is SGHNT and CDR2 YENEEA. Trimming stripped 1 base from V and 4 bases from J, with 10 bases between. CDR3 size: 14 residues. CDR3 DNA sequence: TGTGCCAGCAGCTTAGGTGCAGGGGTCTATGGCTACACCTTC. It translates to CASSLGAGVYGYTF.

The V and J genes are TRBV18 and TRBJ2-5; 8 positions match TRBD1. Germline assignment: CDR1 KGHSH and CDR2 LQKENI. The CDR3 spans 15 residues. V lost 5 bases and J lost 5; bases outside the gene matches: 10. The CDR3, as DNA: TGTGCCAGCTCAACGACGACAGGGGTTGATGAGACCCAGTACTTC. The encoded protein is CASSTTTGVDETQYF. The complete variable domain, with remaining parts taken from reference TRBV18 and TRBJ2-5, reads NAGVMQNPRHLVRRRGQEARLRCSPMKGHSHVYWYRQLPEEGLKFMVYLQKENIIDESGMPKERFSAEFPKEGPSILRIQQVVRGDSAAYFCASSTTTGVDETQYFGPGTRLLVL.

The chain is built from TRBV9 and TRBJ1-6; 8 bases are a match to TRBD1. V shed 1 base and J 10 bases; nucleotides not matched to a gene: 4. Germline V gene lookup returns CDR1 SGDLS and CDR2 YYNGEE. The CDR3 has 14 amino acids. The CDR3 region is CASSVSGGGSPLHF. CDR3 DNA sequence: TGTGCCAGCAGCGTATCAGGGGGCGGCTCACCCCTCCACTTT.

In its sample, this clone was seen a few times. At one end the junction does not follow the germline gene, possibly because of a read error. The rearrangement joins TRBV6-8 to TRBJ2-2; TRBD1 matches 9 bases. The length of the CDR3 is 14 residues. Germline loops: CDR1 MNHGY, CDR2 SAAAGT. Here the CDR3 reads CAISRTGDTGELFF. The CDR3 DNA sequence: TGTGCCATCAGTCGGACAGGGGACACCGGGGAGCTGTTTTTT.

The V and J genes are TRBV5-1 and TRBJ2-3, with a tentative D call TRBD2 (6 bases). Germline CDR1 SGHRS, CDR2 YFSETQ. Trimming shortened V by 4 bases and J by 0 bases, and 12 bases separated the two germline ends. CDR3 length: 15 residues. The CDR3 loop reads CASSNRRGSTDTQYF. DNA of the CDR3: TGCGCCAGCAGCAACAGGCGGGGTAGCACAGATACGCAGTATTTT.

This chain joins TRBV19 and TRBJ2-5; tentative D call: TRBD1 (8 bases). Germline values: CDR1 LNHDA, CDR2 SQIVND (reference sequence). The CDR3 is made up of 14 amino acids. V was clipped by 9 bases and J by 2 bases, with 16 bases between them. This chain's CDR3 is CASRGLAVQETQYF. Written as DNA, the CDR3 is TGTGCCAGCAGGGGGCTAGCGGTACAAGAGACCCAGTACTTC.

This clone was seen at least ten times. The chain joins TRBV11-3 to TRBJ2-7; no firm D call. Germline lookup yields CDR1 SGHNT and CDR2 YENEEA. This CDR3 spans 14 amino acids. Deletions cut 7 bases from V and 1 base from J, with 14 bases between. The CDR3 region is CASNEWLISYEQYF. The CDR3, as DNA: TGTGCCAGCAATGAGTGGCTAATATCCTACGAGCAGTACTTC.

This clone was counted between two and nine times. The chain combines TRBV9 with TRBJ2-3; no clear D. Germline V gene lookup returns CDR1 SGDLS and CDR2 YYNGEE. Trimming pared 2 bases from V and 5 bases from J, leaving 9 bases between. The CDR3 totals 13 residues. The CDR3 DNA reads as TGTGCCAGCAGCGTTATCCCGGGAGATACGCAGTATTTT. Its protein is CASSVIPGDTQYF.

There are a few counts of this clone. The rearrangement uses TRBV9 and TRBJ2-7, with 7 bases fitting TRBD2. This CDR3 has 15 amino acids. Germline V lookup: CDR1 SGDLS, CDR2 YYNGEE. Trimming at V came to 0 bases and at J to 1 base, leaving 4 bases not matched to a gene. The CDR3 here is CASSVGPGGSYEQYF. The CDR3 DNA is TGTGCCAGCAGCGTAGGCCCGGGAGGATCCTACGAGCAGTACTTC.

This chain links TRBV18 with TRBJ1-5, with 8 positions matching TRBD1. The CDR3 is 14 residues long. With V trimmed by 6 bases and J by 7 bases, 8 bases remained unmatched. Germline CDR1 KGHSH, CDR2 LQKENI. The CDR3 region has the DNA TGTGCCAGCTCCGCAGGGGGCTTTAGCCAGCCCCAGCATTTT. It is translated as CASSAGGFSQPQHF.

The chain is built from TRBV23-1 and TRBJ2-1, with 11 nucleotides matching TRBD2. TRBV23-1 is sorted into the ORF group, with uncertain function. V shed 6 bases, J shed 2 bases, and the junction held 6 bases outside the gene matches. The CDR3 runs 16 residues. CDR3 amino acids: CASSPRTSGPYNEQFF. The DNA for the CDR3 is TGCGCCAGCAGCCCCAGGACTAGCGGGCCCTACAATGAGCAGTTCTTC.

This chain joins TRBV11-3 and TRBJ1-1, with unresolved D. Trimming took 2 bases from V and 5 from J, leaving 12 bases between them. The CDR3 consists of 14 residues. CDR1 and CDR2 (germline): SGHNT, YENEEA. The CDR3 coding sequence is TGTGCCAGCAGCTTAACGTTTGGGTGGACTGAAGCTTTCTTT. It translates to CASSLTFGWTEAFF.

This clone was seen a handful of times. The rearrangement joins TRBV7-1 to TRBJ2-5; D is ambiguous. TRBV7-1 is reported as an ORF; its role is uncertain. This CDR3 is built from 13 residues. V lost 9 bases to trimming and J lost 0 bases, with 11 bases between them. In nucleotides, the CDR3 is TGTGCCAGAAGCCCAGCCTACCAAGAGACCCAGTACTTC. Translation gives CARSPAYQETQYF.

This clone showed up just a few times. The chain carries TRBV11-3 and TRBJ1-4; D unclear. The CDR3 has 15 amino acids. V dropped 5 bases and J dropped 8 bases, with 18 bases sitting between them. Germline V gene data show CDR1 as SGHNT and CDR2 as YENEEA. The CDR3 reads CASSIWTVGGEKLFF. CDR3 coding DNA: TGTGCCAGCAGCATTTGGACGGTCGGTGGGGAAAAACTGTTTTTT. The entire variable domain, with the rest obtained from reference TRBV11-3 and TRBJ1-4, is as follows: EAGVVQSPRYKIIEKKQPVAFWCNPISGHNTLYWYLQNLGQGPELLIRYENEEAVDDSQLPKDRFSAERLKGVDSTLKIQPAELGDSAVYLCASSIWTVGGEKLFFGSGTQLSVL.

The V and J genes are TRBV30 and TRBJ1-3; 7 bases agree with TRBD1. The germline V gene has CDR1 GTSNPN and CDR2 SVGIG (reference sequence). Trimming cost V 4 bases and J 2 bases; bases outside gene matches: 5. This CDR3 is 14 amino acids long. The CDR3 reads CAWTPGGAGNTIYF. The CDR3 bases are TGTGCCTGGACCCCAGGGGGAGCTGGAAACACCATATATTTT.